The 7 T cell receptor beta chains given below trace back to one sample, sequenced in a study of cytomegalovirus exposure and HLA in healthy donors. The PCR used 60 Vbeta and 13 Jbeta primers. Method: immunoSEQ multiplex PCR; TCRdb's copy keeps in-frame clones and lacks some. Of over 150,000 clones listed, roughly 82% are singletons. Sequences were obtained from PBMCs. All receptors derive from a girl between 10 and 17 years old in good health and CMV-seropositive.

The rearrangement joins TRBV27 to TRBJ2-5, with 8 nucleotides matching TRBD2. CDR3 size: 14 residues. CDR1 and CDR2 (germline): MNHEY, SMNVEV (reference sequence). J lost 3 bases, V lost 5 bases, and 5 bases had no gene match. DNA for the CDR3: TGTGCCAGCAGTCTAGCGGGTGAGGAAGAGACCCAGTACTTC. It encodes CASSLAGEEETQYF.

The chain carries TRBV9 and TRBJ2-7; the match to TRBD2 covers 12 bases. The CDR3 is 15 amino acids. CDR1 and CDR2 (germline): SGDLS, YYNGEE. Trimming at V came to 3 bases and at J to 2 bases, leaving 3 bases not matched to a gene. This chain's CDR3 is CASSDGLAGTYEQYF. CDR3 coding DNA: TGTGCCAGCAGCGATGGACTAGCGGGGACCTACGAGCAGTACTTC. Drawing the rest from reference TRBV9 and TRBJ2-7, the complete variable domain is DSGVTQTPKHLITATGQRVTLRCSPRSGDLSVYWYQQSLDQGLQFLIQYYNGEERAKGNILERFSAQQFPDLHSELNLSSLELGDSALYFCASSDGLAGTYEQYFGPGTRLTVT.

This clone was seen a single time. This rearrangement joins TRBV30 to TRBJ2-5, with 12 bases fitting TRBD1. Germline values: CDR1 GTSNPN, CDR2 SVGIG (reference sequence). J lost 5 bases, V lost 4 bases, and 8 bases had no gene match. The CDR3 runs to 15 residues. CDR3 DNA: TGTGCCTGGAACGGGGACAGGGGGCTTTCGGAGACCCAGTACTTC. It specifies CAWNGDRGLSETQYF.

The J gene is TRBJ1-1, the V gene TRBV2; D gene unclear. The germline V gene has CDR1 SNHLY and CDR2 FYNNEI. This CDR3 has 14 residues. The V and J ends lost 4 bases and 6 bases respectively, with 15 bases between them. In DNA, the CDR3 is TGTGCCAGCAGTGCTGAAGGCGTGGGCGCTGAAGCTTTCTTT. Protein: CASSAEGVGAEAFF.

The V gene is TRBV30, the J gene TRBJ1-3; D not certain. Germline V gives CDR1 GTSNPN, CDR2 SVGIG (reference sequence). The germline V and J ends were trimmed by 5 bases and 0 bases, with 8 bases remaining between them. The CDR3 is 13 residues long. CDR3 in amino acids: CAWELISGNTIYF. The CDR3 DNA reads as TGTGCCTGGGAACTCATCTCTGGAAACACCATATATTTT.

The V gene is TRBV19, the J gene TRBJ1-2, with TRBD1 matching 7 bases. The junction had 6 bases not matched to a gene; V was cut back by 3 bases and J by 5 bases. This CDR3 is 14 amino acids long. The germline V gene encodes CDR1 LNHDA and CDR2 SQIVND (reference sequence). The CDR3 region has the DNA TGTGCCAGTAGTATGACGGGACAGCCTTATGGCTACACCTTC. Amino acids: CASSMTGQPYGYTF.

The V and J genes are TRBV10-3 and TRBJ2-1, with D perhaps matching TRBD1 (5 bases). CDR1 and CDR2 from the germline V gene are ENHRY and SYGVKD. This CDR3 is 16 amino acids long. Trimming shortened V by 0 bases and J by 6 bases, and 15 bases separated the two germline ends. The CDR3: CAISESQGWVGNEQFF. CDR3 sequence (DNA): TGTGCCATCAGTGAGTCTCAGGGTTGGGTGGGCAATGAGCAGTTCTTC.